This T cell receptor (beta chain) comes out of a study of shared clonotypes between healthy human individuals. The wider study: Per donor, CD8 memory used one plate, CD8 naive used two, CD4 memory used three and CD4 naive used three.

Sorted-subset replicate PCR reactions contained 200 to 250 ng DNA, corresponding to about 30,000 T cell genomes. Using immunoSEQ multiplex PCR, the repertoire was profiled, and TCRdb retains in-frame clones only, with some absent. The table records about 100,000 clones, around 64% of them present only once. CD8 memory was a combination of CD45RO+ cells and CCR7-negative CD45RA+ TemRA cells. Concerning this clone itself: Its antigen remains unknown.

The CDR3 length is 15 residues. Losses at the gene ends were 3 bases for V and 4 bases for J; bases not matched to a gene: 8. Germline V gene lookup returns CDR1 MNHEY and CDR2 SMNVEV (reference sequence). Points from the study as a whole: At large depth, rarefaction still showed sorted-subset sequencing to be incomplete.

V and J are TRBV27 and TRBJ2-7; 8 bases match TRBD2. This TCR was sampled from a woman in her twenties or thirties in good health. Sequencing was performed on memory CD8+ T cells sorted from blood. Subset noted: CD45RO+ cells pooled with CCR7-negative TemRA cells. The CDR3 is CASSLRSGGEYEQYF. DNA of the CDR3: TGTGCCAGCAGTTTGCGCTCGGGGGGGGAATACGAGCAGTACTTC.